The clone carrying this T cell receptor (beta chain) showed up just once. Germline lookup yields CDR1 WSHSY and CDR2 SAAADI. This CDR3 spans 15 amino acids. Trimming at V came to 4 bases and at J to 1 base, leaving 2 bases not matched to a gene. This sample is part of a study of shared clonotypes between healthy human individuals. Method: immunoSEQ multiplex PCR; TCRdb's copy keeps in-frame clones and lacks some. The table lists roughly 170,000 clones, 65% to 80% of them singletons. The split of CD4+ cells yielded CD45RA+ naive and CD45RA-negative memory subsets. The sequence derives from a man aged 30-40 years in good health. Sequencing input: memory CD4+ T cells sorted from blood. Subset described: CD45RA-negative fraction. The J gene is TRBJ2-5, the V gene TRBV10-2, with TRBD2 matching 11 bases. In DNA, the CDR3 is TGCGCCAGCAGTGCTCTAGCGGGAGGCCAAGAGACCCAGTACTTC. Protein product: CASSALAGGQETQYF.